The rows below give T cell receptor beta chains drawn from one sample of a study of shared clonotypes between healthy human individuals. The table came from immunoSEQ multiplex PCR; TCRdb's copy has only in-frame clones and leaves some out. In the table there are around 990,000 clones, approximately 75% of which are singletons. Sequencing was carried out using memory CD4+ T cells from PBMCs. All receptors come from a man between 18 and 29 years old in good health. Some clones in this sample may be carry-over from other donors' samples. Each CDR3 is given with its conserved first and last residue. D genes are given only for firm matches. Clone size is not always given. Where it is, it says once, few, many or a class for expanded clones.

abundance	d_gene	v_gene	j_gene	CDR3nt	CDR3aa
NA	NA	TRBV7-6	TRBJ2-7	TGTGCCAGCAGCTTAGCGGGTCGATCCTACGAGCAGTACTTC	CASSLAGRSYEQYF
NA	NA	TRBV5-1	TRBJ2-2	TGCGCCAGCAGCTTGGGCAGGGTCGCGAACACCGGGGAGCTGTTTTTT	CASSLGRVANTGELFF
NA	TRBD1	TRBV9	TRBJ1-1	TGTGCCAGCAGCGCGGGACAGGGGAGTTGGACTGAAGCTTTCTTT	CASSAGQGSWTEAFF
NA	NA	TRBV9	TRBJ2-3	TGTGCCAGCAGCGTACGCCCGATAGATACGCAGTATTTT	CASSVRPIDTQYF
NA	TRBD2	TRBV18	TRBJ2-2	TGTGCCAGCTCACCACTCGCTAGCGGTTACACCGGGGAGCTGTTTTTT	CASSPLASGYTGELFF
NA	NA	TRBV4-1	TRBJ2-2	TGCGCCAGCAGCCAAGAAAGGACAGAGAACACCGGGGAGCTGTTTTTT	CASSQERTENTGELFF
once	NA	TRBV25-1	TRBJ2-7	TGTGCCAGCAGTGAGGGGACCGCGCGCTACGAGCAGTACTTC	CASSEGTARYEQYF
NA	TRBD1	TRBV9	TRBJ1-4	TGTGCCAGCAGCGTACGGGGCAGGGGGGATGAAAAACTGTTTTTT	CASSVRGRGDEKLFF
NA	NA	TRBV5-1	TRBJ1-2	TGCGCCAGCAGCTCCCTTTTTCCCCCTCGCAATGGCTACACCTTC	CASSSLFPPRNGYTF
NA	TRBD2	TRBV7-2	TRBJ2-3	TGTGCCAGCAGCTGGGGACTAGCGGGAGACACAGATACGCAGTATTTT	CASSWGLAGDTDTQYF
NA	NA	TRBV6-1	TRBJ2-7	TGTGCCAGCAGCTACAGGGACTCCTCCTACGAGCAGTACTTC	CASSYRDSSYEQYF
few	TRBD2	TRBV28	TRBJ2-1	TGTGCCAGCAGTTCCCTGGCGGGAGGTCGCTCTTCCGATGAGCAGTTCTTC	CASSSLAGGRSSDEQFF
NA	TRBD2	TRBV29-1	TRBJ2-7	TGCAGCGTTGGAGGGAGGGCCTCCTACGAGCAGTACTTC	CSVGGRASYEQYF
NA	NA	TRBV7-2	TRBJ1-5	TGTGCCAGCAGCTTAAGCCAGAATAATCAGCCCCAGCATTTT	CASSLSQNNQPQHF
once	TRBD2	TRBV19	TRBJ2-5	TGTGCCAGTAGTTCCACGGGACTACCCCCTCCGGAGACCCAGTACTTC	CASSSTGLPPPETQYF
once	NA	TRBV11-1	TRBJ2-6	TGTGCCAGCAGCTTACGGGGCTCTGGGGCCAACGTCCTGACTTTC	CASSLRGSGANVLTF
many	NA	TRBV28	TRBJ1-5	TGTGCCAGCAGGACCGGGAGTGGGCCAGGTCAGCCCCAGCATTTT	CASRTGSGPGQPQHF
once	NA	TRBV5-1	TRBJ2-7	TGCGCCAGCAGCTGGCTGGGGCACCCAAATACCTACGAGCAGTACTTC	CASSWLGHPNTYEQYF
NA	NA	TRBV2	TRBJ2-2	TGTGCCAGCAGACGGGAGGGGGAGCTGTTTTTT	CASRREGELFF
NA	NA	TRBV10-3	TRBJ2-5	TGTGCCATCAGTGAGTCGGAAAGCCAGGGCCAAGAGACCCAGTACTTC	CAISESESQGQETQYF
NA	TRBD1	TRBV27	TRBJ2-5	TGTGCCAGCAGTTCCCAATCCGGGACAGGGGGCTGGGGGGTGGGGACCCAGTACTTC	CASSSQSGTGGWGVGTQYF
once	NA	TRBV29-1	TRBJ2-4	TGCAGCGTACTACCTTTAGAAGGCAAAAACATTCAGTACTTC	CSVLPLEGKNIQYF
NA	NA	TRBV2	TRBJ1-2	TGTGCCAGCAGTGAACAACAGGGATCGGGGTATGGCTACACCTTC	CASSEQQGSGYGYTF
many	NA	TRBV28	TRBJ1-1	TGTGCCAGCAGTATTGCCCTACAGGTGAACACTGAAGCTTTCTTT	CASSIALQVNTEAFF
few	NA	TRBV19	TRBJ2-7	TGTGCCAGTAGTAATAAGGCGGAAGGGTACGAGCAGTACTTC	CASSNKAEGYEQYF
NA	NA	TRBV5-4	TRBJ2-7	TGTGCCAGCAGCATGGGACCCAACATCGAGCAGTACTTC	CASSMGPNIEQYF
NA	NA	TRBV5-1	TRBJ2-2	TGCGCCAGCAGCCCCTGGGTGGACACGCCCCGCGGGGAGCTGTTTTTT	CASSPWVDTPRGELFF
NA	TRBD2	TRBV27	TRBJ2-7	TGTGCCAGCAGTTTAAGTCTAGCGGGAGCCTACGAGCAGTACTTC	CASSLSLAGAYEQYF
many	NA	TRBV5-1	TRBJ2-5	TGCGCCAGCAGCCGAGGTGAGGGCGCCCTTGGAGAGACCCAGTACTTC	CASSRGEGALGETQYF
NA	NA	TRBV4-1	TRBJ1-4	TGCGCCAGCAGCCAAGGGTGGGGCGAAAAACTGTTTTTT	CASSQGWGEKLFF
NA	TRBD2	TRBV7-8	TRBJ2-1	TGTGCCAGCACGAGGGTTAGCGGGAGGGCCCAGAATGAGCAGTTCTTC	CASTRVSGRAQNEQFF
NA	NA	TRBV30	TRBJ1-4	TGTGCCTGGCACAGGTTCGGTGAAAAACTGTTTTTT	CAWHRFGEKLFF
once	NA	TRBV5-4	TRBJ2-6	TGTGCCAGCAGCATACGGTTTTCGACAGCTGGGGCCAACGTCCTGACTTTC	CASSIRFSTAGANVLTF
NA	TRBD2	TRBV10-3	TRBJ2-3	TGTGCCATCAGTGCCGGTCTAGCGGGAGGCACAGATACGCAGTATTTT	CAISAGLAGGTDTQYF
NA	NA	TRBV2	TRBJ1-2	TGTGCCAGCAACCGAGAGGGGGAGCGCTATGGCTACACCTTC	CASNREGERYGYTF
few	NA	TRBV27	TRBJ1-1	TGTGCCAGCGGATACCTACGGGGAGGGGCTGAAGCTTTCTTT	CASGYLRGGAEAFF
NA	NA	TRBV15	TRBJ1-5	TGTGCCACCAGCAGAGATTTAGGGACTGTTCGGCAGCCCCAGCATTTT	CATSRDLGTVRQPQHF
NA	NA	TRBV10-3	TRBJ2-6	TGTGCCATCAGGGAAGCTCCTGGGGCCAACGTCCTGACTTTC	CAIREAPGANVLTF
NA	NA	TRBV28	TRBJ1-2	TGTGCCAGCACCCGGGGCGGAAATTATGGCTACACCTTC	CASTRGGNYGYTF
NA	NA	TRBV20-1	TRBJ2-5	TGCAGTGCTAGCAGGGGAGGGACCCAGTACTTC	CSASRGGTQYF
few	NA	TRBV4-1	TRBJ1-1	TGCGCCAGCAGCCAAGATCGCACAGCGAACACTGAAGCTTTCTTT	CASSQDRTANTEAFF
NA	TRBD2	TRBV19	TRBJ2-1	TGTGCCAGTAGGACTAGCGGGCTTTACAATGAGCAGTTCTTC	CASRTSGLYNEQFF
once	NA	TRBV28	TRBJ2-3	TGTGCCAGCAGTCCTTACGGGCGAATCACCTATACAGATACGCAGTATTTT	CASSPYGRITYTDTQYF
NA	NA	TRBV15	TRBJ1-2	TGTGCCACCAGCAGGGTGGACACCGACGGCGGTGGCTACACCTTC	CATSRVDTDGGGYTF
once	NA	TRBV28	TRBJ2-7	TGTGCCAGCAGTGGGGGGGCAGTCCACGAGCAGTACTTC	CASSGGAVHEQYF
NA	TRBD2	TRBV5-4	TRBJ2-5	TGTGCCAGCAGTCGTACTAGCGGGGGACAAGAGACCCAGTACTTC	CASSRTSGGQETQYF
once	TRBD1	TRBV5-1	TRBJ2-1	TGCGCCAGCAGCTTGGCTGGGGACAGCTCCTACAATGAGCAGTTCTTC	CASSLAGDSSYNEQFF
NA	NA	TRBV7-2	TRBJ1-3	TGTGCCAGCAGCTTGACCAGAAGCTCTGGAAACACCATATATTTT	CASSLTRSSGNTIYF
NA	TRBD1	TRBV5-1	TRBJ2-2	TGCGCCAGCAGCTTGGTACAGGGGGGTACCGGGGAGCTGTTTTTT	CASSLVQGGTGELFF
once	NA	TRBV4-2	TRBJ1-4	TGTGCCAGCAGCCAAGCAGGTCGCTCCGATGAAAAACTGTTTTTT	CASSQAGRSDEKLFF
NA	NA	TRBV6-5	TRBJ1-2	TGTGCCAGCAGTTACAGGCCAACCGTCCCCTTATATGGCTACACCTTC	CASSYRPTVPLYGYTF
NA	NA	TRBV7-6	TRBJ2-4	TGTGCCAGCAGCTCAACATTAGATAGTAGGGGAAACATTCAGTACTTC	CASSSTLDSRGNIQYF
few	NA	TRBV14	TRBJ2-3	TGTGCCAGCAGCCAAGATATAGAGGTGGTCGGCACAGATACGCAGTATTTT	CASSQDIEVVGTDTQYF
NA	NA	TRBV5-5	TRBJ2-7	TGTGCCAGCAGCTTGGCAGGGATCGGGGCCTACGAGCAGTACTTC	CASSLAGIGAYEQYF